One sample yielded the 8 T cell receptor beta chains listed below, sequenced in a study of blood T cell repertoires in COVID-19 (dated by TCRdb to about 2020). The library came from the immunoSEQ multiplex PCR assay. Drawn from immuneACCESS, this table holds only the in-frame rearrangements with V and J called that TCRdb kept. Clones are partly lost; checked studies trace under half to an unresolved V gene and leave the rest unexplained. Recorded for this sample are tens of thousands of clones; 85% to 90% of them occurred a single time. Jointly, the top ten make up around 7.7% of the sample. Source material: peripheral blood. The source is a human donor with active COVID-19. The donor label of this sample is uncertain.

The rearrangement joins TRBV3-1 (or the pseudogene TRBV3-2) to TRBJ2-7; possible D gene TRBD1, 5 bases. Trimming removed 4 bases at V and 5 bases at J, with 15 bases between. This CDR3 spans 14 amino acids. Germline V lookup: CDR1 LGHDT, CDR2 YNNKEL (reference sequence). CDR3 region: CASSPLGRAHEQYF. In DNA form, the CDR3 reads TGTGCCAGCAGCCCCTTGGGCAGGGCCCACGAGCAGTACTTC.

The rearrangement uses TRBV4-3 and TRBJ1-2, with TRBD1 matching over 8 bases. V gave up 2 bases and J gave up 2 bases; unmatched junction bases: 7. CDR1 LGHNA and CDR2 YSLEER come from the germline V gene. The CDR3 covers 16 residues. The CDR3 loop reads CASSQTTDRVNYGYTF. In DNA, the CDR3 is TGCGCCAGCAGCCAAACTACGGACAGGGTGAACTATGGCTACACCTTC.

V gene TRBV29-1 combines with J gene TRBJ1-1; TRBD1 matches 7 bases. The CDR3 is made up of 15 amino acids. Germline trimming cut 6 bases from V and 4 bases from J; bases unmatched to any gene: 14. Germline lookup yields CDR1 SQVTM and CDR2 ANQGSEA. CDR3 DNA: TGCAGCGTCGGAGGGGGACAGCTTACGGGCACTGAAGCTTTCTTT. This codes for CSVGGGQLTGTEAFF.

The V call is TRBV7-9, the J call TRBJ2-3; 8 nucleotides align to TRBD2. V dropped 5 bases and J dropped 5; count of bases not matched to a gene: 9. The CDR3 runs 15 residues. Germline lookup yields CDR1 SEHNR and CDR2 FQNEAQ (reference sequence). Here the CDR3 reads CASSPGSGKVDTQYF. The CDR3 nucleotides read TGTGCCAGCAGCCCCGGTAGCGGGAAAGTAGATACGCAGTATTTT.

This clone was counted between two and nine times. The chain uses TRBV6-6 and TRBJ1-4; TRBD1 aligns across 7 bases. The CDR3 covers 14 residues. Looked up from germline, CDR1 is MNHNY and CDR2 is SVGAGI (reference sequence). The V and J ends lost 9 bases and 8 bases, in that order; junction bases with no gene match: 12. CDR3 DNA: TGTGCCAGTAAGGGGGCAGAGGGACACGAAAAACTGTTTTTT. Translating it yields CASKGAEGHEKLFF.

This sequence joins TRBV30 and TRBJ2-1; 7 positions agree with TRBD2. The CDR3 is 16 residues long. J was trimmed by 0 bases and V by 1 base; bases with no gene match: 6. Germline CDR1 and CDR2: GTSNPN and SVGIG (reference sequence). The DNA for the CDR3 is TGTGCCTGGAGTGACGGGACTATGAGCTCCTACAATGAGCAGTTCTTC. This sequence encodes CAWSDGTMSSYNEQFF.

V gene TRBV4-1 combines with J gene TRBJ1-2; 10 bases line up with TRBD1. Germline CDR1 and CDR2: MGHRA and YSYEKL. This CDR3 contains 14 residues. After removal of 4 bases from V and 6 bases from J, the junction contained 5 bases not matched to a gene. The CDR3 here is CASSRGQGNHGYTF. CDR3 DNA: TGCGCCAGCAGCCGGGGACAGGGGAATCATGGCTACACCTTC.

The chain combines TRBV6-4 with TRBJ2-1; 11 positions agree with TRBD2. The junction had 20 bases not matched to a gene; V was cut back by 6 bases and J by 4 bases. From germline, CDR1 is MRHNA and CDR2 SNTAGT. This CDR3 contains 20 residues. Written as DNA, the CDR3 is TGTGCCAGCAGCCTTCACGGAGCTAGCGGGGGGCCTTCCGTTTACAATGAGCAGTTCTTC. It is translated as CASSLHGASGGPSVYNEQFF.